This T cell receptor beta chain was recovered during a study of cytomegalovirus exposure and HLA in healthy donors. Trimming shortened V by 5 bases and J by 0 bases, and 14 bases separated the two germline ends. The CDR3 contains 16 residues. The germline V gene encodes CDR1 SGHAT and CDR2 FQNNGV. Study outcomes and limitations: Within a later analysis, the majority of CMV-associated TCR beta chains appeared HLA-restricted. A link between a missense DCLRE1C variant and TCR beta V- and J-gene trimming emerged from a later analysis. It was shown in a later analysis that HLA-associated TCR beta chains were more clonally expanded than other, equally common chains.

PCR employed 60 Vbeta and 13 Jbeta primers. Original data processing: Among the unique TCR beta chains that a later analysis counted, about 85 million in all, roughly 11 million were shared. Libraries were prepared by immunoSEQ multiplex PCR; TCRdb keeps only in-frame clonotypes and omits some of them. That table gives V, J and clone size, and the DNA gave D and trimming. The table records tens of thousands of clones, roughly four fifths of them present only once. As to this clone: Its antigen is not identified.

Material for sequencing was PBMCs. This TCR was recovered from a man younger than 45 in good health and CMV-seronegative. V gene TRBV11-2 combines with J gene TRBJ2-1; D is possibly TRBD2 (5 bases). In DNA, the CDR3 is TGTGCCAGCAGCGCCCCCGGGATCCGCTCCTACAATGAGCAGTTCTTC. Its translation is CASSAPGIRSYNEQFF. Together with reference TRBV11-2 and TRBJ2-1, the CDR3 gives the full variable domain: EAGVAQSPRYKIIEKRQSVAFWCNPISGHATLYWYQQILGQGPKLLIQFQNNGVVDDSQLPKDRFSAERLKGVDSTLKIQPAKLEDSAVYLCASSAPGIRSYNEQFFGPGTRLTVL.